This T cell receptor beta chain stems from a study of blood T cell repertoires in COVID-19. About the study: PBMCs, B-cell-depleted T cells, or T cells provided the cDNA or gDNA that made up the material.

In the original workflow: For nucleated cells, counts were estimated from reference gene primer amplification. Profiling relied on immunoSEQ multiplex PCR, and the TCRdb table lists in-frame clones only, not all of them. V and J calls and clone size are given by that table; D and trimming were obtained from the DNA. The sample shows about 300,000 clones, over 75% of them seen only once. V lost 3 bases, J lost 5 bases, and 23 bases lay in between. Germline CDR1 is SGHTA and CDR2 is FQGTGA. The CDR3 extends over 18 amino acids. This chain links TRBV7-3 with TRBJ2-1; a weak D match, TRBD1 (6 bases). The origin of this receptor is a woman aged 25 to 39 with COVID-19, enrolled during active disease. Material: peripheral blood. This CDR3 is CASSFHGSLEGGNNEQFF. For the CDR3, the DNA is TGTGCCAGCAGCTTTCACGGGTCCCTCGAAGGGGGAAACAATGAGCAGTTCTTC.